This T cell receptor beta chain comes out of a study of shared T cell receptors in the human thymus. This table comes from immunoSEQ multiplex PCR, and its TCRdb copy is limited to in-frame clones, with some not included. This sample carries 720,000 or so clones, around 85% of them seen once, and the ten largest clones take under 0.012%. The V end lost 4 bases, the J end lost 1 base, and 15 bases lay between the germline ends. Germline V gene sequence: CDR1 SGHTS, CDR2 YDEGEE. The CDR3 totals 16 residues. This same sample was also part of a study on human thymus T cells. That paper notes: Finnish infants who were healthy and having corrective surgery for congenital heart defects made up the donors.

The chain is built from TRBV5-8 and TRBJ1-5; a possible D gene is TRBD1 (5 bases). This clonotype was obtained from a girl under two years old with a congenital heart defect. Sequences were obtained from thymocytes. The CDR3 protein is CASSKIRAGSNQPQHF. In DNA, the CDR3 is TGTGCCAGCAGCAAAATCAGGGCTGGGAGCAATCAGCCCCAGCATTTT.